These 3 T cell receptor beta chains came from one sample sequenced in a study of B cell selection in AIRE deficiency. Regulatory T cells were sorted as CD4+CD25hiCD127low/negative. Repertoires were generated with immunoSEQ multiplex PCR, while TCRdb's copy carries only in-frame clones and drops some. The table records under 20,000 clones, under 95% of them present only once. The sample comprised CD4+CD25+ Tregs sorted from PBMCs. All receptors come from a human donor in good health.

The V gene is TRBV6-5, the J gene TRBJ2-5, with 8 positions matching TRBD2. The V gene's germline CDR1 is MNHEY and CDR2 SVGAGI. The CDR3 contains 13 residues. The J segment lost 5 bases and the V segment lost 9 bases, leaving 8 bases of the junction unmatched. CDR3 region: CASLGAGDETQYF. The CDR3 bases are TGTGCCAGTTTAGGAGCGGGAGACGAGACCCAGTACTTC.

The CDR3: CASSSAGGFHEQYF. The CDR3 region has the DNA TGTGCCAGCAGTTCGGCAGGGGGCTTCCACGAGCAGTACTTC. The chain recombines TRBV6-6 with TRBJ2-7, with 8 positions matching TRBD1. CDR1 MNHNY and CDR2 SVGAGI come from the germline V gene (reference sequence). Trimming removed 4 bases from V and 5 bases from J; junction bases left unmatched: 7. The CDR3 is 14 amino acids.

Written as DNA, the CDR3 is TGCGCCAGCAGCCCGGGCCCACAAGAGACCCAGTACTTC. Encoded protein: CASSPGPQETQYF. The rearrangement links TRBV5-1 to TRBJ2-5; the D is unclear. Trimming shortened V by 4 bases and J by 2 bases, and 9 bases separated the two germline ends. Looked up from germline, CDR1 is SGHRS and CDR2 is YFSETQ. CDR3 length: 13 residues.